The source of this T cell receptor beta chain is a study of T cells after yellow fever vaccination. Points from the study as a whole: The secondary response was weaker but peaked faster, day 5 versus 15.

The CDR3 is 16 residues long. The V end was cut by 0 bases, the J end by 4 bases, with 13 bases between. CDR1 KGHSH and CDR2 LQKENI come from the germline V gene. This clonotype appeared many times. Antigen unknown. A single record per CDR3 protein comes from TCRdb applying MiXCR to the 5' RACE reads. Here the sample spans about 350,000 distinct CDR3 sequences, roughly an eighth being singletons. This chain uses TRBV18 with TRBJ1-3, with D hard to call. Material: CD4+ T cells sorted from PBMCs, obtained 15 days after the yellow fever booster vaccination. This receptor was taken from a man aged 18 to 30 who received the YFV17D yellow fever vaccine. The DNA of the CDR3 is TGTGCCAGCTCACCACCCGGACGGAGCCGGGGAAACACCATATATTTT. As protein: CASSPPGRSRGNTIYF.